The 6 T cell receptor beta chains presented below share a single source sample, sequenced in a study of CD8 T cells in Susac syndrome. Reverse transcription of roughly 0.45 to 1 ug RNA was performed with random hexamers. TCRdb recomputed calls from the immunoSEQ multiplex PCR reads with MiXCR, one row per CDR3 protein. This table has about 190,000 distinct CDR3 sequences, about 91% appearing once. The sample consisted of CD4+ T cells from PBMCs. Receptor source: a human donor with Susac syndrome.

This clonotype is a singleton in its sample. This sequence joins TRBV6-6 and TRBJ2-5, with D perhaps TRBD1 (6 bases). Germline V lookup: CDR1 MNHNY, CDR2 SVGAGI (reference sequence). The CDR3 totals 14 residues. V dropped 0 bases and J dropped 4 bases, with 9 bases sitting between them. CDR3 sequence: CASSYSMDRETQYF. DNA for the CDR3: TGTGCCAGCAGTTACTCGATGGACAGAGAGACCCAGTACTTC.

The rearrangement links TRBV28 to TRBJ2-4; D is unclear. Trimming cost V 5 bases and J 0 bases, with 5 bases left between them. Germline V gene lookup returns CDR1 MDHEN and CDR2 SYDVKM. There are 13 residues in the CDR3. DNA of the CDR3: TGTGCCAGCAGTGAACTAGCCAAAAACATTCAGTACTTC. It codes for CASSELAKNIQYF. Full variable domain (remainder filled in from reference TRBV28 and TRBJ2-4): DVKVTQSSRYLVKRTGEKVFLECVQDMDHENMFWYRQDPGLGLRLIYFSYDVKMKEKGDIPEGYSVSREKKERFSLILESASTNQTSMYLCASSELAKNIQYFGAGTRLSVL.

V and J are TRBV12-3 or TRBV12-4 and TRBJ2-5; TRBD2 aligns across 9 bases. V shed 1 base and J 5 bases; nucleotides not matched to a gene: 14. There are 18 residues in the CDR3. CDR3 residues: CASSLGSPGLANPETQYF. CDR3 nucleotide sequence: TGTGCCAGCAGTTTAGGATCCCCGGGACTAGCTAACCCGGAGACCCAGTACTTC.

The chain has TRBV7-9 and TRBJ2-3, with D hard to call. Trimming took 8 bases from V and 0 from J, leaving 3 bases between them. There are 11 residues in the CDR3. CDR1 and CDR2 from the germline V gene are SEHNR and FQNEAQ (reference sequence). The CDR3 region has the DNA TGTGCCAGCTGCAGCACAGATACGCAGTATTTT. It codes for CASCSTDTQYF.

The rearrangement joins TRBV5-1 to TRBJ2-7; 10 nucleotides line up with TRBD2. Looked up from germline, CDR1 is SGHRS and CDR2 is YFSETQ. Trimming cost V 0 bases and J 4 bases; bases outside gene matches: 10. CDR3 length: 17 amino acids. CDR3 in amino acids: CASSLGTSGDNVYEQYF. CDR3 sequence (DNA): TGCGCCAGCAGCTTGGGTACTAGCGGGGATAACGTTTACGAGCAGTACTTC.

This chain links TRBV10-1 with TRBJ2-5, with 8 bases lining up with TRBD1. The ends lost 6 bases at V and 4 bases at J; junction bases unmatched: 10. The CDR3 extends over 15 amino acids. The V gene's germline CDR1 is WNHNN and CDR2 SYGVQD (reference sequence). CDR3 in DNA: TGCGCCAGCAGGGGGACAGGTCCTCTCCTAGAGACCCAGTACTTC. This codes for CASRGTGPLLETQYF.